This record looks at one T cell receptor (beta chain) sequence and its context. Its antigen is still unknown. Germline-derived CDR1 and CDR2 are MRHNA and SNTAGT. CDR3 length: 16 amino acids. V dropped 0 bases and J dropped 3 bases, with 12 bases sitting between them. The sample originates from a study of graft-versus-host responses after intestinal transplantation. Clones were read by immunoSEQ multiplex PCR, and TCRdb kept only the in-frame ones, dropping some. The data show 90,000 to 150,000 clones, with over 80% seen just once and more than 0.1% held by the top ten. The genes are TRBV6-4 and TRBJ2-1, with D possibly matching TRBD2 (6 bases). Source: unstimulated CD4+ T cells sorted from spleen or lymph node cells, taken before intestinal transplant. The sequence was obtained from a human donor who received an intestinal transplant. This CDR3 is CASSDSVAVGYNEQFF. The CDR3 nucleotides read TGTGCCAGCAGTGACTCTGTAGCGGTGGGCTACAATGAGCAGTTCTTC.